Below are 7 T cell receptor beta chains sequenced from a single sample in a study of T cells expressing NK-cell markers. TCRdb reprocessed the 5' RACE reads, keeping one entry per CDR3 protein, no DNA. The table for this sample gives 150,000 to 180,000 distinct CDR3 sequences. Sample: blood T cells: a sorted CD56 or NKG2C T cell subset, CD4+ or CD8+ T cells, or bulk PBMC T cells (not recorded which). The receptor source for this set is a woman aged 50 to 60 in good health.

CDR3 loop: CARGEDSSYEQYF. The chain uses TRBV12-3 or TRBV12-4 and TRBJ2-7; TCRdb's D gene call, TRBD2, goes unchecked for lack of DNA. The CDR3 has 13 amino acids.

The CDR3 region is CASSPLTGAYGYTF. J is TRBJ1-2 and V is TRBV4-2; TCRdb selects TRBD1, and the lack of DNA leaves this call unchecked. The CDR3 sequence is 14 residues long. Germline CDR1 LGHNA, CDR2 YNFKEQ.

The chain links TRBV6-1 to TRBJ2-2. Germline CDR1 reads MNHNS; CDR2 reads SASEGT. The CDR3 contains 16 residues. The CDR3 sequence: CASSEGPAANTGELFF.

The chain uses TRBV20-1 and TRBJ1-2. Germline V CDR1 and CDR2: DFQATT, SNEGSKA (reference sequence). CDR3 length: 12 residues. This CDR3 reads CSARTGLDGYTF.

CDR3 in amino acids: CASKSDHQQFF. V is TRBV27 and J is TRBJ2-1. CDR3 length: 11 residues. Germline lookup yields CDR1 MNHEY and CDR2 SMNVEV (reference sequence).

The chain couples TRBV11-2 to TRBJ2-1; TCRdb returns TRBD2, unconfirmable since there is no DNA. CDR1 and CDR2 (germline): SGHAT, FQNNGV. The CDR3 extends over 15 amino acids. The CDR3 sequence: CASSYGGSIHNEQFF.

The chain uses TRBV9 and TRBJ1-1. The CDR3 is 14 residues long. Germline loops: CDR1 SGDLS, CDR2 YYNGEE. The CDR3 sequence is CASSAETVNTEAFF.